The T cell receptor beta chain described here comes from a study of cytomegalovirus exposure and HLA in healthy donors. This CDR3 is built from 16 residues. V lost 3 bases, J lost 6 bases, and 7 bases stayed unmatched. Germline loops: CDR1 ENHRY, CDR2 SYGVKD. With 60 Vbeta and 13 Jbeta primers, the PCR was carried out. How the authors handled the data: Some 10 million shared chains were among the 65 million to 85 million unique TCR beta chains that a later analysis counted. Clones were read by immunoSEQ multiplex PCR, and TCRdb kept only the in-frame ones, dropping some. V, J and clone size reflect that table, while D and trimming were determined from the DNA. The data hold roughly 110,000 clones, with around 64% observed a single time.

Sequenced sample: PBMCs. V gene TRBV10-3 combines with J gene TRBJ2-2; TRBD1 matches 10 bases. The clonotype comes from a man younger than 45 in good health and CMV-seropositive. CDR3 region: CAISDRQGAVSGELFF. Here the CDR3 DNA reads TGTGCCATCAGTGATCGACAGGGGGCTGTGTCCGGGGAGCTGTTTTTT.